These T cell receptor beta chains were read from a single sample in a study of shared clonotypes between healthy human individuals. Generated by immunoSEQ multiplex PCR, the TCRdb table keeps only in-frame clones and is missing some. The data hold about 1,800,000 clones, with about 95% observed a single time. Sample: naive CD8+ T cells sorted from blood. These receptors were obtained from a man in his late teens or twenties in good health. The CDR3 runs from the conserved cysteine through the conserved F or W. Fields, in order: clone size, V gene, J gene, D gene, CDR3 protein, CDR3 DNA. D genes are given only for firm matches. Rows may omit the clone size; those that give it use once, few, many or a size class.

few	TRBV5-8	TRBJ1-1	TRBD1	CASSLQTGVGAFF	TGTGCCAGCAGCTTGCAGACAGGGGTTGGAGCTTTCTTT
-	TRBV5-6	TRBJ1-3	-	CASSLLSYSGNTIYF	TGTGCCAGCAGCTTACTTTCGTACTCTGGAAACACCATATATTTT
-	TRBV29-1	TRBJ1-2	TRBD1	CSVPSGGNYGYTF	TGCAGCGTCCCCTCAGGGGGTAACTATGGCTACACCTTC
-	TRBV28	TRBJ1-1	-	CASSFHRDTEAFF	TGTGCCAGCAGTTTCCACCGAGACACTGAAGCTTTCTTT
-	TRBV28	TRBJ2-7	-	CASSHLGESAHEQYF	TGTGCCAGCAGTCATTTGGGGGAGAGTGCCCACGAGCAGTACTTC
-	TRBV14	TRBJ2-3	-	CASSQGSSSRGTDTQYF	TGTGCCAGCAGCCAAGGGTCGAGTAGCAGAGGCACAGATACGCAGTATTTT
-	TRBV28	TRBJ2-7	TRBD1	CASSSPGTGAYEQYF	TGTGCCAGCAGTTCCCCCGGGACAGGGGCCTACGAGCAGTACTTC
-	TRBV27	TRBJ2-7	-	CASSVGISYEQYF	TGTGCCAGCAGTGTGGGGATCTCCTACGAGCAGTACTTC
-	TRBV7-9	TRBJ1-5	-	CASSLVTGGEQPQHF	TGTGCCAGCAGCTTAGTCACCGGCGGGGAACAGCCCCAGCATTTT
-	TRBV10-1	TRBJ1-2	-	CASTSGINYGYTF	TGCGCCAGCACTTCCGGGATTAACTATGGCTACACCTTC
-	TRBV4-3	TRBJ1-5	-	CASSQDRNPGQPQHF	TGCGCCAGCAGCCAAGATAGAAACCCAGGGCAGCCCCAGCATTTT
-	TRBV5-6	TRBJ2-1	-	CASSLGLWSGEDNEQFF	TGTGCCAGCAGCTTGGGCCTCTGGTCCGGGGAAGACAATGAGCAGTTCTTC
-	TRBV5-6	TRBJ2-7	-	CASSLSGKTYEQYF	TGTGCCAGCAGCTTGTCGGGGAAAACCTACGAGCAGTACTTC
-	TRBV25-1	TRBJ2-1	TRBD2	CASRAPHGLDNEQFF	TGTGCCAGCAGAGCCCCGCATGGACTAGATAATGAGCAGTTCTTC
-	TRBV27	TRBJ2-1	-	CASSLAGPDNEQFF	TGTGCCAGCAGTTTAGCGGGCCCAGACAATGAGCAGTTCTTC
once	TRBV5-4	TRBJ2-3	TRBD2	CASSLAKFGLAVSDTQYF	TGTGCCAGCAGCTTGGCCAAGTTCGGACTAGCAGTTTCAGATACGCAGTATTTT
-	TRBV6-5	TRBJ1-2	-	CASSYAPSGGYTF	TGTGCCAGCAGTTACGCACCTTCAGGTGGCTACACCTTC
-	TRBV5-4	TRBJ1-2	-	CASSFDRGNGYTF	TGTGCCAGCAGCTTCGATAGGGGGAATGGCTACACCTTC
-	TRBV4-1	TRBJ1-5	-	CASSQVGGISQPQHF	TGCGCCAGCAGCCAAGTAGGAGGGATTAGCCAGCCCCAGCATTTT
-	TRBV4-1	TRBJ2-5	-	CASSLLEMETQYF	TGCGCCAGCAGCCTCCTCGAGATGGAGACCCAGTACTTC
-	TRBV11-2	TRBJ1-1	-	CASSYGTVVEAFF	TGTGCCAGCAGCTACGGGACGGTAGTTGAAGCTTTCTTT
-	TRBV28	TRBJ1-5	-	CASYHGTDYSNQPQHF	TGTGCCAGCTACCACGGGACGGATTATAGCAATCAGCCCCAGCATTTT
-	TRBV7-9	TRBJ2-7	TRBD1	CASSFSLGGHSYEQYF	TGTGCCAGCAGCTTCTCGCTAGGGGGCCACTCCTACGAGCAGTACTTC
-	TRBV5-4	TRBJ2-7	-	CASSLGLLSYEQYF	TGTGCCAGCAGCTTGGGGCTCCTCTCCTACGAGCAGTACTTC
once	TRBV7-8	TRBJ2-7	-	CASSLALGYEQYF	TGTGCCAGCAGCTTAGCGCTGGGCTACGAGCAGTACTTC
-	TRBV5-6	TRBJ1-3	-	CASSLAGGNSGNTIYF	TGTGCCAGCAGCTTGGCCGGGGGAAACTCTGGAAACACCATATATTTT
-	TRBV5-1	TRBJ2-2	TRBD1	CASSPPPGQGNTGELFF	TGCGCCAGCAGCCCACCCCCGGGACAGGGGAACACCGGGGAGCTGTTTTTT
-	TRBV4-1	TRBJ2-5	TRBD1	CASSQEQGEETQYF	TGCGCCAGCAGCCAAGAACAGGGGGAAGAGACCCAGTACTTC
-	TRBV10-2	TRBJ2-1	-	CASSVTRDYNEQFF	TGCGCCAGCAGTGTTACTAGGGACTACAATGAGCAGTTCTTC
once	TRBV19	TRBJ2-1	-	CASSIGQDNEQFF	TGTGCCAGTAGTATAGGGCAGGACAATGAGCAGTTCTTC
once	TRBV10-3	TRBJ2-1	TRBD2	CAISELAGEGGEQFF	TGTGCCATCAGTGAACTAGCGGGAGAAGGGGGTGAGCAGTTCTTC
-	TRBV19	TRBJ1-3	-	CASSTAGIAGNTIYF	TGTGCCAGTAGTACCGCAGGGATCGCTGGAAACACCATATATTTT
-	TRBV6-1	TRBJ2-3	-	CASGEGGIVSDTQYF	TGTGCCAGCGGGGAGGGGGGGATTGTGTCAGATACGCAGTATTTT
-	TRBV7-6	TRBJ2-3	TRBD2	CASSSTSGGPRGTQYF	TGTGCCAGCAGCTCGACTAGCGGGGGGCCCCGCGGAACGCAGTATTTT
-	TRBV18	TRBJ2-6	-	CASSPDTSLRISGANVLTF	TGTGCCAGCTCACCAGACACCTCCTTGCGAATTTCTGGGGCCAACGTCCTGACTTTC
-	TRBV4-1	TRBJ1-1	-	CASSQDPRGNTEAFF	TGCGCCAGCAGCCAAGATCCCCGCGGGAACACTGAAGCTTTCTTT